The next 17 T cell receptor beta chains were all read from a single sample in a study of cytomegalovirus exposure and HLA in healthy donors. The primer mix had 60 Vbeta and 13 Jbeta primers. Method: immunoSEQ multiplex PCR; TCRdb's copy keeps in-frame clones and lacks some. In the table there are under 130,000 clones, 65% to 80% of which are singletons. Source material: PBMCs. These TCRs come from a male donor in good health and CMV-seronegative.

The V call is TRBV30, the J call TRBJ1-1; no clear D. V was clipped by 2 bases and J by 1 base, with 14 bases between them. The CDR3 covers 15 residues. CDR1 and CDR2 (germline): GTSNPN, SVGIG (reference sequence). CDR3 bases: TGTGCCTGGAGTTTTCGGGAGACTAGGAACACTGAAGCTTTCTTT. Translation gives CAWSFRETRNTEAFF.

The chain is built from TRBV11-2 and TRBJ1-1; 9 bases align to TRBD1. J was trimmed by 3 bases and V by 5 bases; bases with no gene match: 7. CDR3 size: 15 residues. CDR1 SGHAT and CDR2 FQNNGV come from the germline V gene. CDR3 amino acids: CASSEQGAGDTEAFF. The CDR3 nucleotides are TGTGCCAGCAGCGAACAGGGGGCTGGTGACACTGAAGCTTTCTTT.

V and J are TRBV7-9 and TRBJ2-3; TRBD1 might be the D (5 bases). V shed 5 bases and J shed 5 bases, with 23 bases lying between them. The CDR3 covers 17 residues. Germline lookup yields CDR1 SEHNR and CDR2 FQNEAQ (reference sequence). The CDR3: CASSRTLGQSGRDTQYF. The CDR3 region has the DNA TGTGCCAGCAGCCGAACTTTGGGGCAGTCAGGACGAGATACGCAGTATTTT.

The chain has TRBV5-1 and TRBJ2-7; TRBD1 matches at 7 bases. V shed 3 bases and J 0 bases; nucleotides not matched to a gene: 6. Germline assignment: CDR1 SGHRS and CDR2 YFSETQ. This CDR3 spans 15 amino acids. The CDR3 here is CASSSRTGASYEQYF. CDR3 nucleotide sequence: TGCGCCAGCAGCTCTAGGACAGGAGCCTCCTACGAGCAGTACTTC.

This clone was found a few times. This rearrangement joins TRBV19 to TRBJ1-5; D is unresolved. The CDR3 has 15 amino acids. Germline V lookup: CDR1 LNHDA, CDR2 SQIVND (reference sequence). Trimming left V 1 base short and J 3 bases short, with 10 bases between. In DNA form, the CDR3 reads TGTGCCAGTAGTATAGCCGACTTACCCAATCAGCCCCAGCATTTT. Translation: CASSIADLPNQPQHF.

The rearrangement joins TRBV7-2 to TRBJ2-7; perhaps TRBD2 as D (6 bases). Trimming cost V 5 bases and J 5 bases, with 16 bases left between them. This CDR3 contains 14 residues. Germline V gene data show CDR1 as SGHTA and CDR2 as FQGNSA. CDR3 in DNA: TGTGCCAGCAGCCGCGAGACTAGTTGGAACGAGCAGTACTTC. This encodes CASSRETSWNEQYF. Full variable domain (outside the CDR3, taken from reference TRBV7-2 and TRBJ2-7): GAGVSQSPSNKVTEKGKDVELRCDPISGHTALYWYRQSLGQGLEFLIYFQGNSAPDKSGLPSDRFSAERTGGSVSTLTIQRTQQEDSAVYLCASSRETSWNEQYFGPGTRLTVT.

The chain employs TRBV2 and TRBJ2-7; TRBD2 matches at 14 bases. Germline loops: CDR1 SNHLY, CDR2 FYNNEI. The CDR3 contains 14 residues. V lost 7 bases and J lost 5; bases outside the gene matches: 4. The chain's CDR3 is CASTPGLAGDEQYF. The CDR3 DNA is TGTGCCAGCACCCCGGGACTAGCGGGAGACGAGCAGTACTTC.

The chain joins TRBV6-1 to TRBJ2-1; 12 nucleotides align to TRBD2. In germline, CDR1 is MNHNS, CDR2 SASEGT. The V gene end was trimmed by 3 bases and the J gene end by 1 base; junction bases not matched to a gene: 10. The CDR3 length is 19 residues. CDR3 in DNA: TGTGCCAGCAGTGAGCGGCTAGCGGGAGGGCTAAGGTCCTACAATGAGCAGTTCTTC. It yields the protein CASSERLAGGLRSYNEQFF.

The chain couples TRBV6-4 to TRBJ2-2; 9 nucleotides match TRBD1. Per germline, CDR1 MRHNA and CDR2 SNTAGT. The trim removed 8 bases at V and 7 bases at J, leaving 5 bases unmatched. The CDR3 loop spans 13 amino acids. Here the CDR3 DNA reads TGTGCCAGCCGGGACAGGGAAGTCGGGGAGCTGTTTTTT. It is translated as CASRDREVGELFF.

This chain links TRBV6-5 with TRBJ2-5; 9 bases fit TRBD1. Per the germline V gene, CDR1 is MNHEY and CDR2 is SVGAGI. V lost 5 bases to trimming and J lost 5 bases; unmatched junction nucleotides: 6. This CDR3 spans 14 amino acids. In DNA form, the CDR3 reads TGTGCCAGCAGTGAACAGGGGGCGCGGGAGACCCAGTACTTC. This gives the protein CASSEQGARETQYF.

The rearrangement links TRBV9 to TRBJ2-2; TRBD2 aligns across 7 bases. There are 17 residues in the CDR3. The trim removed 0 bases at V and 3 bases at J, leaving 8 bases unmatched. The V gene's germline CDR1 is SGDLS and CDR2 YYNGEE. CDR3 residues: CASSVAGRGGDTGELFF. The DNA for the CDR3 is TGTGCCAGCAGCGTAGCTGGAAGGGGAGGGGACACCGGGGAGCTGTTTTTT.

The V gene is TRBV7-2, the J gene TRBJ2-1; D may be TRBD1 (5 bases). Trimming removed 1 base at V and 9 bases at J, with 13 bases between. Germline V gives CDR1 SGHTA, CDR2 FQGNSA. This CDR3 spans 14 amino acids. CDR3 residues: CASSLGVGPGEQFF. The DNA for the CDR3 is TGTGCCAGCAGCTTAGGGGTGGGGCCTGGTGAGCAGTTCTTC.

This chain connects TRBV6-1 to TRBJ1-5; D not certain. The CDR3 sequence is 15 residues long. V was pared by 2 bases and J by 4 bases, with 12 bases between. The germline gives CDR1 MNHNS, CDR2 SASEGT. This CDR3 reads CASSEFGRINQPQHF. CDR3 in DNA: TGTGCCAGCAGTGAATTCGGGAGGATAAATCAGCCCCAGCATTTT.

CDR3 nucleotide sequence: TGCGCCAGCAGCCAAGGCAGGTGGGAGGGAGAGACCCAGTACTTC. Translation: CASSQGRWEGETQYF. J is TRBJ2-5 and V is TRBV4-1, with TRBD2 identical over 7 bases. In germline, CDR1 is MGHRA, CDR2 YSYEKL. J lost 4 bases, V lost 1 base, and 6 bases had no gene match. This CDR3 has 15 amino acids.

This CDR3 is CASRVSLSASSYEQYF. The CDR3 DNA follows: TGTGCCAGCCGAGTCTCCCTTAGCGCAAGCTCCTACGAGCAGTACTTC. The V gene is TRBV28, the J gene TRBJ2-7, with D possibly being TRBD2 (5 bases). V gave up 8 bases and J gave up 0 bases, with 20 bases separating them. The CDR3 is 16 amino acids. Germline lookup yields CDR1 MDHEN and CDR2 SYDVKM.

This chain uses TRBV7-9 with TRBJ2-1; 7 nucleotides align to TRBD2. Germline CDR1 SEHNR, CDR2 FQNEAQ (reference sequence). The CDR3 length is 15 residues. The V gene end was trimmed by 4 bases and the J gene end by 8 bases; junction bases not matched to a gene: 11. This CDR3 is CASSSGILTSDEQFF. For the CDR3, the DNA is TGTGCCAGCAGCTCCGGGATACTCACTAGCGATGAGCAGTTCTTC.

The V gene is TRBV30, the J gene TRBJ1-1, with a weak D call TRBD1 (5 bases). Germline V lookup: CDR1 GTSNPN, CDR2 SVGIG (reference sequence). The CDR3 is made up of 16 amino acids. Trimming took 0 bases from V and 1 from J, leaving 15 bases between them. The CDR3 DNA reads as TGTGCCTGGAGTGTACGAGTAGGGGTTGGGAACACTGAAGCTTTCTTT. Translation gives CAWSVRVGVGNTEAFF.